Below, 9 T cell receptor beta chains from the same sample are listed, as sequenced in a study of blood T cells in healthy people across ages. The second PCR ran roughly 6 to 11 cycles with a sample-barcoded 5' primer and J-beta primers. TCRdb passed the 5' RACE reads through MiXCR, listing each CDR3 protein once. The sample has some 940,000 distinct CDR3 sequences, 29% seen once; the top ten hold 9.5% to 13%. These same data were also listed under a study on T cells of mothers and their children.

Material for sequencing was blood. The receptors originated from a woman in her 40s in good health.

This chain joins TRBV5-4 and TRBJ1-2, with D possibly TRBD1 on 5 matching bases. This CDR3 region has 20 residues. Germline lookup yields CDR1 SGHNT and CDR2 YYREEE (reference sequence). The V end lost 4 bases, the J end lost 4 bases, and 32 bases lay between the germline ends. The CDR3 protein is CASSPIPGTGPGTGFYGYTF. CDR3 sequence (DNA): TGTGCCAGCAGCCCTATTCCCGGGACCGGCCCCGGGACGGGTTTCTATGGCTACACCTTC.

Concerning this clonotype itself: This may be a read error, as it is one base from a much larger clone. The chain uses TRBV7-2 and TRBJ2-3; 10 bases align to TRBD2. The germline CDR1 and CDR2 sequences are SGHTA and FQGNSA. This CDR3 is built from 16 residues. J lost 2 bases, V lost 6 bases, and 8 bases had no gene match. CDR3 coding DNA: TGTGCCAGCAGACAGTCGCTAGCGGGAGTCACAGATACGCAGTATTTT. Its protein is CASRQSLAGVTDTQYF.

V usage is TRBV11-2 and J usage is TRBJ1-3; weak D call: TRBD1 (6 bases). The CDR3 totals 16 residues. Germline V CDR1 and CDR2: SGHAT, FQNNGV. V lost 7 bases and J lost 3, with 19 bases in between. The CDR3 loop reads CASTLYPRDIGNTIYF. The CDR3 region has the DNA TGTGCCAGCACCCTTTACCCCCGGGACATTGGAAACACCATATATTTT.

The chain employs TRBV20-1 and TRBJ2-5; D possibly corresponds to TRBD1 (7 bases). The CDR3 covers 15 residues. V was cut by 0 bases and J by 5 bases, with 16 bases left in between. Per germline, CDR1 DFQATT and CDR2 SNEGSKA (reference sequence). CDR3 loop: CSARDPPRGTETQYF. The CDR3, as DNA: TGCAGTGCTAGAGATCCCCCCAGGGGGACTGAGACCCAGTACTTC.

Worth noting for this clonotype: Since a much larger clone is just one base distant, this may be a read error. CDR3 nucleotide sequence: TGTGTCATCACCAAGGACGGCGGCGACGAGCAGTACTTC. It translates to CVITKDGGDEQYF. The chain is built from TRBV10-3 and TRBJ2-7; D remains unclear. CDR1 is ENHRY, CDR2 SYGVKD, per germline. The CDR3 sequence is 13 residues long.

This clonotype was recorded a few times. The V gene is TRBV7-2, the J gene TRBJ2-3; TRBD2 might be the D (6 bases). In germline, CDR1 is SGHTA, CDR2 FQGNSA. This CDR3 has 15 residues. Trimming cost V 0 bases and J 4 bases, with 11 bases left between them. In DNA, the CDR3 is TGTGCCAGCAGCTTAGCGGGGGGTGGCCCAGATACGCAGTATTTT. Its protein is CASSLAGGGPDTQYF.

The genes are TRBV14 and TRBJ2-7, with D tentatively TRBD2 (5 bases). The V and J ends lost 3 bases and 6 bases respectively, with 15 bases between them. In germline, CDR1 is SGHDN, CDR2 FVKESK. The CDR3 has 14 amino acids. The CDR3 is CASSHGGLAVEQYF. The DNA of the CDR3 is TGTGCCAGCAGCCACGGCGGGCTGGCGGTCGAGCAGTACTTC.

The rearrangement links TRBV29-1 to TRBJ2-1; TRBD1 matches at 9 bases. The CDR3 is 15 residues long. Germline lookup yields CDR1 SQVTM and CDR2 ANQGSEA. V gave up 1 base and J gave up 6 bases; unmatched junction bases: 7. The CDR3 region has the DNA TGCAGCGTTGAAGCGGGGGACAGGGATCGCAATGAGCAGTTCTTC. As protein: CSVEAGDRDRNEQFF.

This clonotype was detected only a few times. V is TRBV19 and J is TRBJ2-1; D might be TRBD1 or TRBD2, each matching 6 bases. The CDR3 loop spans 15 amino acids. V lost 2 bases, J lost 9 bases, and 17 bases lay in between. Germline values: CDR1 LNHDA, CDR2 SQIVND (reference sequence). DNA of the CDR3: TGTGCCAGTAGTATACACAGGGAGGTAGGAAGTGAGCAGTTCTTC. This sequence encodes CASSIHREVGSEQFF.